This T cell receptor (beta chain) was sequenced for a study of T cells in Graves' hyperthyroidism and ophthalmopathy. The study, taken as a whole, reports: Most expanded thyroid clonotypes above 0.001 also appeared in blood. The model made its ophthalmopathy prediction, and onset followed a median about 5.9 months later.

About this clonotype: No antigen is known for it. A much larger clone lies one base from this, so it may be a read error.

The investigators amplified TCR beta CDR3 regions from RNA transcripts. The HTBI primer set served for first-round RT-PCR of the TCR CDR3. TCRdb used MiXCR to reprocess the multiplex PCR reads, holding one entry per CDR3 protein. The table includes approximately 740,000 distinct CDR3 sequences, about 15% detected once. This CDR3 spans 15 amino acids. The V end was cut by 4 bases, the J end by 2 bases, with 15 bases between. Hyperthyroidism patients were newly diagnosed, had disease duration under 2 months, and were aged 18 to 65 years. Sequences were obtained from blood. This receptor was obtained from a woman younger than 30 with Graves' hyperthyroidism. V and J are TRBV12-3 or TRBV12-4 and TRBJ2-7, with D perhaps matching TRBD2 (6 bases). The DNA of the CDR3 is TGTGCCAGCAGTTCAGTAGGAGGGAGTCCCTACGAGCAGTACTTC. This gives the protein CASSSVGGSPYEQYF.